This T cell receptor (beta chain) comes out of a study of blood T cell repertoires in COVID-19. J was trimmed by 3 bases and V by 4 bases; bases with no gene match: 3. Germline-derived CDR1 and CDR2 are SGHRS and YFSETQ. The CDR3 covers 14 residues. Some clones are missing from TCRdb's copy, which holds only in-frame ones; the method was immunoSEQ multiplex PCR. The sample consists of 160,000 or so clones, more than 65% of them appearing once. The sample taken for sequencing was peripheral blood. The TCR was taken from a woman older than 75 with acute or convalescent COVID-19. The chain is built from TRBV5-1 and TRBJ2-5; 10 bases agree with TRBD1. The DNA of the CDR3 is TGCGCCAGCAGCGCAGGACAGGGGGAAGAGACCCAGTACTTC. This encodes CASSAGQGEETQYF. Variable domain in full (rest from reference TRBV5-1 and TRBJ2-5): KAGVTQTPRYLIKTRGQQVTLSCSPISGHRSVSWYQQTPGQGLQFLFEYFSETQRNKGNFPGRFSGRQFSNSRSEMNVSTLELGDSALYLCASSAGQGEETQYFGPGTRLLVL.